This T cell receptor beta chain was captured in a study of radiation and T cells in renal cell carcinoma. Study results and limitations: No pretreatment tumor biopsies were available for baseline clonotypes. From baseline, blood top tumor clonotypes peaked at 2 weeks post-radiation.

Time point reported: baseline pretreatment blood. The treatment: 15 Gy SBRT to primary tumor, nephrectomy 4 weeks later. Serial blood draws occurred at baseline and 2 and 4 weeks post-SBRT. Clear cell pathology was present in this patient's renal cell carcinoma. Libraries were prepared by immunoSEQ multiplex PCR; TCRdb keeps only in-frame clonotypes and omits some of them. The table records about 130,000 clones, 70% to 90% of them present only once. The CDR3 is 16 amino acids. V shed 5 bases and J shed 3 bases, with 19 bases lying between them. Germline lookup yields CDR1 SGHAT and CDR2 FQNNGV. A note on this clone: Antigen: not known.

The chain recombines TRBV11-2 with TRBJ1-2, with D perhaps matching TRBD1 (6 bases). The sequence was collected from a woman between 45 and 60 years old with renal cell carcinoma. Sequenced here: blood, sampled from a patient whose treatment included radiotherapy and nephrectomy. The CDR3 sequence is CASSRMGARADYGYTF. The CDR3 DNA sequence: TGTGCCAGCAGCCGAATGGGGGCCCGGGCCGACTATGGCTACACCTTC.